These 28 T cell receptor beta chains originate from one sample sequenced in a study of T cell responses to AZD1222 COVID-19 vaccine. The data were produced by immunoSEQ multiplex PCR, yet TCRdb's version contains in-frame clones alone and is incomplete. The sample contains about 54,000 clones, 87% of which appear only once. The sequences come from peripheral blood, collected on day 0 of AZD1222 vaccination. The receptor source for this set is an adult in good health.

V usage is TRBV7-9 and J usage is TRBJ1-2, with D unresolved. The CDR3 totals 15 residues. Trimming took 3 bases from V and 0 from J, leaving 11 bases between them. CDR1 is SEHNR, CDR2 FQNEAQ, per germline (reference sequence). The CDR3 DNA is TGTGCCAGCAGCTTTGCGACACCTGCTAACTATGGCTACACCTTC. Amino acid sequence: CASSFATPANYGYTF. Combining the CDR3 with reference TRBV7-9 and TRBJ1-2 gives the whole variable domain DTGVSQNPRHKITKRGQNVTFRCDPISEHNRLYWYRQTLGQGPEFLTYFQNEAQLEKSRLLSDRFSAERPKGSFSTLEIQRTEQGDSAMYLCASSFATPANYGYTFGSGTRLTVV.

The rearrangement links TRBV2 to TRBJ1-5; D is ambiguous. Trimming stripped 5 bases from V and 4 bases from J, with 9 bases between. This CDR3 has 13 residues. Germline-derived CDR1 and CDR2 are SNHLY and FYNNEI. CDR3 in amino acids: CASSQDVNQPQHF. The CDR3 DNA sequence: TGTGCCAGCAGTCAGGACGTTAATCAGCCCCAGCATTTT.

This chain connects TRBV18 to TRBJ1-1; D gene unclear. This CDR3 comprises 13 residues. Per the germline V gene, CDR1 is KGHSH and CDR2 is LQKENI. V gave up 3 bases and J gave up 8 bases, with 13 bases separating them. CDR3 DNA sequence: TGTGCCAGCTCACCCCCCGCGGGAGTCGAAGCTTTCTTT. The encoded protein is CASSPPAGVEAFF. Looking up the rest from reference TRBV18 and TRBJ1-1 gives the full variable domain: NAGVMQNPRHLVRRRGQEARLRCSPMKGHSHVYWYRQLPEEGLKFMVYLQKENIIDESGMPKERFSAEFPKEGPSILRIQQVVRGDSAAYFCASSPPAGVEAFFGQGTRLTVV.

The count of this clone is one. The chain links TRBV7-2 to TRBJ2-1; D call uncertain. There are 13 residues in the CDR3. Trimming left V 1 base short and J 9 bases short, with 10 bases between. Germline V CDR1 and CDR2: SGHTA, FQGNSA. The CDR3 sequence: CASSLGRALEQFF. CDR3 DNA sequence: TGTGCCAGCAGCTTAGGACGAGCCCTTGAGCAGTTCTTC. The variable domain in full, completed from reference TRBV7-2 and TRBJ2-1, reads GAGVSQSPSNKVTEKGKDVELRCDPISGHTALYWYRQSLGQGLEFLIYFQGNSAPDKSGLPSDRFSAERTGGSVSTLTIQRTQQEDSAVYLCASSLGRALEQFFGPGTRLTVL.

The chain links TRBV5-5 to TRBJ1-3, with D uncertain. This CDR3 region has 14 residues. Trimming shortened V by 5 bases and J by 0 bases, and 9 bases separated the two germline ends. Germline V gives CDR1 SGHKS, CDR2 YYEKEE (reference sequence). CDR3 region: CASRDRSSGNTIYF. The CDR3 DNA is TGTGCCAGCAGGGACCGAAGCTCTGGAAACACCATATATTTT.

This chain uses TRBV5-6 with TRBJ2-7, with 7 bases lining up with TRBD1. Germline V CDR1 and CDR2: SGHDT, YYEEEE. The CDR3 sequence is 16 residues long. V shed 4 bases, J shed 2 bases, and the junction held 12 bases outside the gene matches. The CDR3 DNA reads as TGTGCCAGCAGCCCGGAGACAGGGAATCCTACCTACGAGCAGTACTTC. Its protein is CASSPETGNPTYEQYF.

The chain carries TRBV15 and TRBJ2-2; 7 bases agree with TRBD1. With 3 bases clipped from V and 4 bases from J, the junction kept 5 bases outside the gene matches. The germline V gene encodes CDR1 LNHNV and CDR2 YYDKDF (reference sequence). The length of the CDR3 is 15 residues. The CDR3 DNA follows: TGTGCCACCAGCAGGAGGACAGGCGGCACCGGGGAGCTGTTTTTT. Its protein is CATSRRTGGTGELFF. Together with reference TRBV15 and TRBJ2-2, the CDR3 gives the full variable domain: DAMVIQNPRYQVTQFGKPVTLSCSQTLNHNVMYWYQQKSSQAPKLLFHYYDKDFNNEADTPDNFQSRRPNTSFCFLDIRSPGLGDTAMYLCATSRRTGGTGELFFGEGSRLTVL.

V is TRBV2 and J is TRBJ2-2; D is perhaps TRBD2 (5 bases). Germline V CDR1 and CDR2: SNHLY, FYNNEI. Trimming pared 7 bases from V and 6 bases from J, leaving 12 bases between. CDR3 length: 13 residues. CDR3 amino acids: CASIEERAGELFF. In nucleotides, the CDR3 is TGTGCCAGCATAGAAGAGAGGGCCGGGGAGCTGTTTTTT.

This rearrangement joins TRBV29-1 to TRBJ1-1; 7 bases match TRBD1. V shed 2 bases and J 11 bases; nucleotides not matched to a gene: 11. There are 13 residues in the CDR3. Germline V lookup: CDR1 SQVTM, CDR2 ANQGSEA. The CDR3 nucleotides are TGCAGCGTTGAACACCCGAACAGGGGCTGGGCTTTCTTT. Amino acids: CSVEHPNRGWAFF.

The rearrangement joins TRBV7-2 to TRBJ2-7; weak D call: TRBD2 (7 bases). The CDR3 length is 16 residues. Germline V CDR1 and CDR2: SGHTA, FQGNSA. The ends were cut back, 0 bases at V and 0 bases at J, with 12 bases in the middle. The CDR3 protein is CASSLARGASSYEQYF. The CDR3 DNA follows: TGTGCCAGCAGCTTAGCACGGGGGGCTAGCTCCTACGAGCAGTACTTC.

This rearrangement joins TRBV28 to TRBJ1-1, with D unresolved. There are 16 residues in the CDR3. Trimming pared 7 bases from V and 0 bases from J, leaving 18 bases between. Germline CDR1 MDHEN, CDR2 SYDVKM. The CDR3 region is CASTPDSGRMNTEAFF. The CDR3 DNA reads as TGTGCCAGCACCCCTGACTCGGGGAGAATGAACACTGAAGCTTTCTTT.

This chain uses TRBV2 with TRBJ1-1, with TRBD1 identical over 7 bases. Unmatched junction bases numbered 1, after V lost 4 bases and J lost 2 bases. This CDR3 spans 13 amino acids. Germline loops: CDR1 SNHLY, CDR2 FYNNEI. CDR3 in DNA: TGTGCCAGCAGTGGACAGGGAAACACTGAAGCTTTCTTT. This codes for CASSGQGNTEAFF.

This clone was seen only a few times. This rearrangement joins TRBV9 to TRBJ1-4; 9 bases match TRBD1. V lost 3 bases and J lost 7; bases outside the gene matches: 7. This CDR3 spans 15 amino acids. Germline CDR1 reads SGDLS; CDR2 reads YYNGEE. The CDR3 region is CASSASGTGSEKLFF. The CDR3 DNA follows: TGTGCCAGCAGCGCCTCCGGGACAGGGAGTGAAAAACTGTTTTTT.

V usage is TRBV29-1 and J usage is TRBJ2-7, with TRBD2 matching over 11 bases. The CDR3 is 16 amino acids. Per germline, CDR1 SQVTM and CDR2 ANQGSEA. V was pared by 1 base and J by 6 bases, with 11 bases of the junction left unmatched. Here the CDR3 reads CSVEGASGGLLGEQYF. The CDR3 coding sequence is TGCAGCGTTGAAGGCGCTAGCGGGGGGCTCCTCGGCGAGCAGTACTTC.

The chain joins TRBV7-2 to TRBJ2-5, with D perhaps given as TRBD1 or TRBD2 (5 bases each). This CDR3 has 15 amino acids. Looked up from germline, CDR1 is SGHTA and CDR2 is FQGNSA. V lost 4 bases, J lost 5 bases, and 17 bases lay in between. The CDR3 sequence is CASSSTGPVGETQYF. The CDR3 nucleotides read TGTGCCAGCAGCTCTACGGGACCCGTGGGTGAGACCCAGTACTTC.

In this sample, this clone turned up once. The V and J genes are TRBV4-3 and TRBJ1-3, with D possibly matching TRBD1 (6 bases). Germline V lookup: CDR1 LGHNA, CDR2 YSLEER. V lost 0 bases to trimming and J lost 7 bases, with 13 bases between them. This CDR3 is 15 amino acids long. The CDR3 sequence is CASSQDQTGGNTIYF. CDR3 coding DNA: TGCGCCAGCAGCCAAGATCAGACAGGTGGGAACACCATATATTTT.

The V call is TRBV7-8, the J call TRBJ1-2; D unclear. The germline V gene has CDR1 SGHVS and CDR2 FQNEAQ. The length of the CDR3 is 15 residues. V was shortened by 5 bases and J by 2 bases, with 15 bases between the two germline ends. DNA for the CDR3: TGTGCCAGCAGCGCTAGATATGAGATCAACTATGGCTACACCTTC. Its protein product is CASSARYEINYGYTF.

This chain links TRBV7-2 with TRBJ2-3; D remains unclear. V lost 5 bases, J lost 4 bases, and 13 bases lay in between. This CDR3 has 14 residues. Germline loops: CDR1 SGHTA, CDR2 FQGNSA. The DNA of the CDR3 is TGTGCCAGCAGCCCCCAGCCCCCCCCAGATACGCAGTATTTT. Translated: CASSPQPPPDTQYF.

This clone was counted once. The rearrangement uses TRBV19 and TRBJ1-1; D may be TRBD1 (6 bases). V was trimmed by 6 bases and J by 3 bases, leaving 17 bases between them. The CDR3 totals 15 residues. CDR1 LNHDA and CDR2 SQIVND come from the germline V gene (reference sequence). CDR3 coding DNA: TGTGCCAGTAGGCGCCCGGGACAACGCGACACTGAAGCTTTCTTT. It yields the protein CASRRPGQRDTEAFF.

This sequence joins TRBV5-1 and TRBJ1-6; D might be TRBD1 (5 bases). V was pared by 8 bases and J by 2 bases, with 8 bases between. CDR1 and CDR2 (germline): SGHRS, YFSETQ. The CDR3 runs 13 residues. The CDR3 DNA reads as TGCGCCAGTTCGGACACCTATAATTCACCCCTCCACTTT. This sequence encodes CASSDTYNSPLHF.

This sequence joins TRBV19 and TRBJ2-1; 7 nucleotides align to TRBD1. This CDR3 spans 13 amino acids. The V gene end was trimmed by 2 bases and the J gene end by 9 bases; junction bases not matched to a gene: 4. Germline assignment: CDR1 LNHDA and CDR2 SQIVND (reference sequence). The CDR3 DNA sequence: TGTGCCAGTAGTATAAGGACAGGTAGTGAGCAGTTCTTC. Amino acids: CASSIRTGSEQFF.

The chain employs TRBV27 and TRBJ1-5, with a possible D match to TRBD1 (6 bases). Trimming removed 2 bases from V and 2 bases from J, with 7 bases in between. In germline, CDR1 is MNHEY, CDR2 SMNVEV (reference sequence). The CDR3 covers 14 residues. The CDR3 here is CASSLAGGNQPQHF. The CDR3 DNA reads TGTGCCAGCAGTTTAGCAGGGGGCAATCAGCCCCAGCATTTT.

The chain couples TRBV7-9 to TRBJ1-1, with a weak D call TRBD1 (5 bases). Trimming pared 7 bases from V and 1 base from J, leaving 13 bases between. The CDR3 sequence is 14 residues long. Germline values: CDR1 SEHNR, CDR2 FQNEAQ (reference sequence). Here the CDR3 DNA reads TGTGCCAGCATCGCAGGCGGGGGGAACACTGAAGCTTTCTTT. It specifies CASIAGGGNTEAFF.

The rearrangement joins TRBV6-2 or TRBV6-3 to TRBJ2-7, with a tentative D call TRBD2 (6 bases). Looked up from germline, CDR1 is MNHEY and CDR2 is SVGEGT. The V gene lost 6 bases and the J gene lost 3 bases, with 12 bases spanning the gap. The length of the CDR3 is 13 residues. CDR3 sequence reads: CASSPNGGYEQYF. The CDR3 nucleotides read TGTGCCAGCAGCCCCAACGGGGGCTACGAGCAGTACTTC.

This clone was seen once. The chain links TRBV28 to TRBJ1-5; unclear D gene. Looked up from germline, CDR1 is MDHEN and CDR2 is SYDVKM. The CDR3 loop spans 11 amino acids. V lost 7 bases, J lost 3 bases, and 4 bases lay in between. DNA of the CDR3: TGTGCCAGCACCCACAATCAGCCCCAGCATTTT. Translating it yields CASTHNQPQHF.

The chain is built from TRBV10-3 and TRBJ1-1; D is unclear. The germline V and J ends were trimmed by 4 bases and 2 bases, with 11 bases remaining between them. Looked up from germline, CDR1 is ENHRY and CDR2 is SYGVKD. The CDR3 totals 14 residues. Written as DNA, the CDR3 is TGTGCCATCAGTGGACCAGGATACAACACTGAAGCTTTCTTT. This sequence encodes CAISGPGYNTEAFF.

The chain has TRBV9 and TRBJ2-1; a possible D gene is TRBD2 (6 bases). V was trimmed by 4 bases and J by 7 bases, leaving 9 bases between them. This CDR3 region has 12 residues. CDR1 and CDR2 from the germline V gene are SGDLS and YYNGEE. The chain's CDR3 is CASSSGGNEQFF. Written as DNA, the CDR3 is TGTGCCAGCAGCTCCGGGGGAAATGAGCAGTTCTTC.

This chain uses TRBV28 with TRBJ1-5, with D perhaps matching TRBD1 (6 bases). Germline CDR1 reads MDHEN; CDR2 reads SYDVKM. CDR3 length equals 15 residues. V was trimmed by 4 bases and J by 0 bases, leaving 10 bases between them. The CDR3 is CASSYTGNSNQPQHF. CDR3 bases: TGTGCCAGCAGTTACACAGGGAATAGCAATCAGCCCCAGCATTTT.